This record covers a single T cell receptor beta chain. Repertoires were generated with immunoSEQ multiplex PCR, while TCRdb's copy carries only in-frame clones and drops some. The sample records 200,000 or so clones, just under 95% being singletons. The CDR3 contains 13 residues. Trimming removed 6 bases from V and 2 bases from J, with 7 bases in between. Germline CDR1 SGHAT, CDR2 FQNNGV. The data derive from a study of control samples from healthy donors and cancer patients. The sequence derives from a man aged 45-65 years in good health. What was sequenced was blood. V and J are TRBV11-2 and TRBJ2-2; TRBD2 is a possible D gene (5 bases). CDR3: CASRTGNTGELFF. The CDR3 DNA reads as TGTGCCAGCAGGACGGGAAACACCGGGGAGCTGTTTTTT.